The present entry profiles one T cell receptor beta chain with its context. This record belongs to a study of T-cell memory formation after mild COVID-19. TCRdb ran MiXCR on the 5' RACE reads and lists one entry per CDR3 protein. Among 130,000 to 150,000 distinct CDR3 sequences listed, under 25% were seen once. With 3 bases clipped from V and 4 bases from J, the junction kept 3 bases outside the gene matches. The CDR3 runs 14 residues. Germline CDR1 is SEHNR and CDR2 is FQNEAQ (reference sequence). Sequenced input: PBMCs or a T cell subset sorted from them (not recorded which). The receptor was derived from an adult woman who had mild COVID-19 (a few samples of this study predate the infection). Cell type and time point are not known. The gene calls are TRBV7-9 and TRBJ2-5; 9 bases align to TRBD2. As DNA, the CDR3 is TGTGCCAGCAGCTTTCGAGCGGGAGGAGAGACCCAGTACTTC. Residues: CASSFRAGGETQYF.